Each of the 4 T cell receptor beta chains below was sequenced from the same sample in a study of blood T cell repertoires in COVID-19. TCRdb's table, derived via immunoSEQ multiplex PCR, lists solely in-frame clones and lacks some. The repertoire holds approximately 240,000 clones, with 84% as singletons. Sequenced material: peripheral blood. The receptors were gathered from a woman aged 25 to 45 who had recovered from COVID-19.

This sequence joins TRBV24-1 and TRBJ2-3, with 8 bases fitting TRBD1. Germline CDR1 reads KGHDR; CDR2 reads SFDVKD. The CDR3 has 15 residues. V trimming: 3 bases; J trimming: 5 bases; junction bases outside the gene matches: 6. CDR3: CATSDPLTGEDTQYF. The CDR3 DNA reads TGTGCCACCAGTGATCCATTGACAGGGGAAGATACGCAGTATTTT.

This clone was found a few times. This chain uses TRBV11-1 with TRBJ1-1; no clear D gene. The CDR3 contains 15 residues. V lost 1 base and J lost 3, with 12 bases in between. CDR1 is SGHAT and CDR2 is FQDESV in the germline V gene (reference sequence). CDR3: CASSLGSIGDTEAFF. CDR3 DNA sequence: TGTGCCAGCAGCTTAGGATCAATCGGGGACACTGAAGCTTTCTTT.

This clone was observed a few times. The chain has TRBV5-1 and TRBJ1-1; 8 bases match TRBD1. The CDR3 sequence is 12 residues long. From germline, CDR1 is SGHRS and CDR2 YFSETQ. V lost 4 bases, J lost 5 bases, and 1 base stayed unmatched. The CDR3 spells CASSTGGTEAFF. The CDR3 DNA is TGCGCCAGCAGCACAGGGGGGACTGAAGCTTTCTTT. The full variable domain, with the rest looked up from reference TRBV5-1 and TRBJ1-1, is KAGVTQTPRYLIKTRGQQVTLSCSPISGHRSVSWYQQTPGQGLQFLFEYFSETQRNKGNFPGRFSGRQFSNSRSEMNVSTLELGDSALYLCASSTGGTEAFFGQGTRLTVV.

This chain joins TRBV24-1 and TRBJ2-7; 11 bases agree with TRBD1. Trimming at V came to 2 bases and at J to 3 bases, leaving 8 bases not matched to a gene. CDR1 KGHDR and CDR2 SFDVKD come from the germline V gene. The CDR3 has 17 amino acids. This CDR3 is CATSDSPGQGAYYEQYF. CDR3 coding DNA: TGTGCCACCAGTGATTCACCTGGACAGGGGGCTTACTACGAGCAGTACTTC.